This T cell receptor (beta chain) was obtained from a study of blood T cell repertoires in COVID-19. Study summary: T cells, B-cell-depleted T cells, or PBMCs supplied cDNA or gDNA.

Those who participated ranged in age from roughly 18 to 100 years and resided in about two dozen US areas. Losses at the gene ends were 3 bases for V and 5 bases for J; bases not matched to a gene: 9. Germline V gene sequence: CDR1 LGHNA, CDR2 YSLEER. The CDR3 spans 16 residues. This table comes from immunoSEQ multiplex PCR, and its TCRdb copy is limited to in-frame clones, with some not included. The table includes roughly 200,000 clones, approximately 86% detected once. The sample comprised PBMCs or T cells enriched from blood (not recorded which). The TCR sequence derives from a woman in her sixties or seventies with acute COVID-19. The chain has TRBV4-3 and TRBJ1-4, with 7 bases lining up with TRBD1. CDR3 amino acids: CASSHPGTVGNEKLFF. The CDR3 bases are TGCGCCAGCAGCCACCCGGGGACAGTCGGGAATGAAAAACTGTTTTTT.